The 4 T cell receptor beta chains reported below all come from one sample, sequenced in a study of T cell changes during pregnancy in multiple sclerosis. Libraries were prepared by immunoSEQ multiplex PCR; TCRdb keeps only in-frame clonotypes and omits some of them. The table records approximately 100,000 clones, approximately 90% of them present only once. The sequences come from peripheral blood, collected after pregnancy. Receptors originate from a female donor with multiple sclerosis, enrolled in a pregnancy study.

This sequence joins TRBV19 and TRBJ2-7, with TRBD2 identical over 12 bases. CDR1 is LNHDA and CDR2 is SQIVND in the germline V gene (reference sequence). The CDR3 extends over 15 amino acids. The ends lost 6 bases at V and 1 base at J; junction bases unmatched: 4. The CDR3 nucleotides are TGTGCCAGTAGCCGTGGACTAGCGGGGTCCTACGAGCAGTACTTC. Its protein is CASSRGLAGSYEQYF.

The gene calls are TRBV29-1 and TRBJ2-5; 11 nucleotides match TRBD2. The CDR3 sequence is 15 residues long. Germline CDR1 is SQVTM and CDR2 is ANQGSEA. With 6 bases clipped from V and 5 bases from J, the junction kept 11 bases outside the gene matches. The CDR3 region is CSVLPLAGVRETQYF. CDR3 nucleotides: TGCAGCGTCCTCCCACTAGCGGGGGTTAGGGAGACCCAGTACTTC.

The gene calls are TRBV7-8 and TRBJ2-1; TRBD1 is a possible D gene (5 bases). Deletions cut 1 base from V and 10 bases from J, with 8 bases between. The germline V gene has CDR1 SGHVS and CDR2 FQNEAQ. The CDR3 extends over 12 amino acids. CDR3 loop: CASSLGGREQFF. As DNA, the CDR3 is TGTGCCAGCAGCTTAGGGGGCAGAGAGCAGTTCTTC.

The V gene is TRBV13, the J gene TRBJ1-3, with D hard to call. The CDR3 length is 13 residues. Between the trimmed V and J ends, which lost 5 bases and 2 bases, there was a span of 7 bases. Germline V gene sequence: CDR1 PRHDT, CDR2 FYEKMQ (reference sequence). CDR3 bases: TGTGCCAGCAGCGCTAACGCTGGAAACACCATATATTTT. It encodes CASSANAGNTIYF.